This T cell receptor (beta chain) originates from a study of cytomegalovirus exposure and HLA in healthy donors. Findings and caveats of the study: About 87% or about 30% of the time was how often most TCR beta V segments were productive, according to an earlier analysis. Published work reported that the classifier diagnosed cytomegalovirus status with high specificity and sensitivity.

Of note for this clone: The antigen is undetermined.

PCR primers comprised 60 Vbeta and 13 Jbeta primers. Clones were sequenced by immunoSEQ multiplex PCR, and TCRdb holds only the in-frame ones, with some missing. The profile shows some 140,000 clones, 60% to 80% of them singletons. Everyone who donated was a healthy bone marrow donor. The receptor comes from a middle-aged man in good health and CMV-seronegative. Sequenced material: PBMCs.

CDR3 DNA: TGTGCCAGCAGTTTAAGAGGGTTGAGTCAGCCCCAGCATTTT. It is translated as CASSLRGLSQPQHF. The genes are TRBV27 and TRBJ1-5; D ambiguous. The CDR3 is 14 residues long. Germline V gives CDR1 MNHEY, CDR2 SMNVEV (reference sequence). Trimming removed 2 bases from V and 6 bases from J, with 11 bases in between.